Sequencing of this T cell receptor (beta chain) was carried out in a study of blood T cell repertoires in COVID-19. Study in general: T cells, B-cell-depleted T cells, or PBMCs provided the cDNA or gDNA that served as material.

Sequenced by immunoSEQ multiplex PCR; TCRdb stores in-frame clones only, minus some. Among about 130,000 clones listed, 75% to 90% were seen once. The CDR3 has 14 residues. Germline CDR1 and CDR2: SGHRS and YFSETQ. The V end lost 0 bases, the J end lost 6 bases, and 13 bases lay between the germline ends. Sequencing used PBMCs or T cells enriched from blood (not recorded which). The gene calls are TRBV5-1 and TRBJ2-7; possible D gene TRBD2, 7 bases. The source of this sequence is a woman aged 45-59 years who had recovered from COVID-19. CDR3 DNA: TGCGCCAGCAGCTTGGAGGGGGGGCGCGGCGAGCAGTACTTC. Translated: CASSLEGGRGEQYF.